What follows describes a single T cell receptor beta chain. Germline CDR1 reads SNHLY; CDR2 reads FYNNEI. This CDR3 contains 14 residues. With V trimmed by 8 bases and J by 10 bases, 8 bases remained unmatched. This sample is part of a study of blood T cell repertoires in COVID-19. Clones were sequenced by immunoSEQ multiplex PCR, and TCRdb holds only the in-frame ones, with some missing. The sample shows fewer than 150,000 clones, around 83% of them seen only once. Source material: peripheral blood. This clonotype was sampled from a woman aged 45-59 years with acute or convalescent COVID-19. This chain joins TRBV2 and TRBJ1-6; 10 bases match TRBD1. CDR3 sequence (DNA): TGTGCCAGCCAAATGACAGGGGGCAGGTCACCCCTCCACTTT. Protein product: CASQMTGGRSPLHF.